The rows below give T cell receptor beta chains drawn from one sample of a study of spatial heterogeneity in lung cancer. TCRdb fed the 5' RACE reads into MiXCR, producing one record per CDR3 protein. The sample has a few thousand distinct CDR3 sequences; over 5% are singletons. The input for sequencing was lung tumor tissue, taken at surgery. The origin of the receptors is a male donor with early-stage non-small cell lung cancer. The conserved cysteine and the conserved F or W are not part of the CDR3 here. Expanded clones get a size class; other rows say once, few or many, or leave the size out.

V	size	J	CDR3
TRBV29-1	medium-sized	TRBJ1-2	SVIQANGYT
TRBV7-7	NA	TRBJ2-5	ASSSSDWSGETQY
TRBV18	medium-sized	TRBJ2-2	ASSPRDTGELF
TRBV7-2	large	TRBJ2-4	ASSSRGAGGDAKNIQY
TRBV12-3/TRBV12-4	medium-sized	TRBJ2-1	ASSLRLLSNEQF
TRBV20-1	large	TRBJ2-7	SARDPSGTSYEQY
TRBV7-2	medium-sized	TRBJ2-5	ASSSGRVTKTQY
TRBV7-2	medium-sized	TRBJ2-3	ASTNTDTQY
TRBV28	medium-sized	TRBJ1-1	ATTLNTEAF
TRBV24-1	NA	TRBJ2-1	ATSSERVRGHEQF
TRBV29-1	many	TRBJ2-1	SVTRLADEQF
TRBV29-1	many	TRBJ2-3	SVVGGSSDTQY
TRBV6-1	few	TRBJ1-5	ASSELKGQPQH
TRBV7-9	medium-sized	TRBJ2-3	ASSLGSGRTDTQY
TRBV4-3	medium-sized	TRBJ1-1	ASSQATGGSLVTEAF
TRBV15	few	TRBJ2-7	VTSREEGYYEQY
TRBV30	few	TRBJ2-7	AWSWADYEQY
TRBV6-6	medium-sized	TRBJ2-5	ASSYPTSGNPRGQETQY
TRBV28	NA	TRBJ1-1	ATRTLGTEAF
TRBV5-1	NA	TRBJ1-1	ASSLESIGGNTEAF
TRBV5-1	medium-sized	TRBJ2-5	ASSSGIGTFQETQY
TRBV4-1	once	TRBJ2-7	ASSPGGRLAFYEQY
TRBV11-2	medium-sized	TRBJ2-7	ASSSKTGTHYEQY
TRBV29-1	NA	TRBJ1-2	SVRAVSYGYT
TRBV7-6	few	TRBJ1-5	ASSLGQAGKGNQPQH
TRBV5-4	medium-sized	TRBJ2-7	ASSSKDASGGNYEQY
TRBV7-9	medium-sized	TRBJ2-3	ASSFGPLMY
TRBV29-1	many	TRBJ2-7	SVEGQGTDEQY
TRBV18	few	TRBJ1-1	ASSPDRDLNTEAF
TRBV5-4	NA	TRBJ2-5	ASSSLQGAGGQETQY
TRBV5-1	medium-sized	TRBJ2-2	ASSLLAGGNTGELF
TRBV20-1	medium-sized	TRBJ2-2	SASVRDRVPGELF
TRBV20-1	medium-sized	TRBJ2-7	SARGGQVLHEQY